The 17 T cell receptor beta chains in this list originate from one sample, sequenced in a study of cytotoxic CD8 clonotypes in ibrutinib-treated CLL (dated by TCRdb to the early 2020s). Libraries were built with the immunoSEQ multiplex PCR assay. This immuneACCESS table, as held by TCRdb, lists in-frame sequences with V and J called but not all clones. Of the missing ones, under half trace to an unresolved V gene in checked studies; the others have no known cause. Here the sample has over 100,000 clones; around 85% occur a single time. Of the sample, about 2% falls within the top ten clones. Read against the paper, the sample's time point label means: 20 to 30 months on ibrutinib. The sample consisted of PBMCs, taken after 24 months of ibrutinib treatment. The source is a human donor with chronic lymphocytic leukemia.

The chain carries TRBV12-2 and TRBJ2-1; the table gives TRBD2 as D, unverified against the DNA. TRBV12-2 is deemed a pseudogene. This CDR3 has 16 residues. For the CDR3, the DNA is TGTGCAAGTCCCCGACCACCCTCGCGAGCGTTCAATGAGCAGTTCTTC. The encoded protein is CASPRPPSRAFNEQFF.

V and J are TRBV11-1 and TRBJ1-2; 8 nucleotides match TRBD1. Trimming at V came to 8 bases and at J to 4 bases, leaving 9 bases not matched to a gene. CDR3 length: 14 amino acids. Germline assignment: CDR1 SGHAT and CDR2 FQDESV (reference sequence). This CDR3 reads CASGQGRNPYGYTF. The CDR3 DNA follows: TGTGCCAGCGGACAGGGTAGGAATCCCTATGGCTACACCTTC.

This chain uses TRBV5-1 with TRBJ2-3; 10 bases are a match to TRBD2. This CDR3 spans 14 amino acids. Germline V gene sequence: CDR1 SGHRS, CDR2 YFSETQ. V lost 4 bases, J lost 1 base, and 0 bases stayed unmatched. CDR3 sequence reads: CASSLAGGTDTQYF. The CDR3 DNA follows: TGCGCCAGCAGCCTAGCGGGGGGCACAGATACGCAGTATTTT.

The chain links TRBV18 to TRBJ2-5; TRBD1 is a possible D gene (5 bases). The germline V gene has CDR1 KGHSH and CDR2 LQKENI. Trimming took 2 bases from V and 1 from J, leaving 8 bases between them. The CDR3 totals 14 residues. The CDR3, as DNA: TGTGCCAGCTCACCAACAAGGGGCCAAGAGACCCAGTACTTC. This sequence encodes CASSPTRGQETQYF. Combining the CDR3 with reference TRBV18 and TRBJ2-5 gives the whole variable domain NAGVMQNPRHLVRRRGQEARLRCSPMKGHSHVYWYRQLPEEGLKFMVYLQKENIIDESGMPKERFSAEFPKEGPSILRIQQVVRGDSAAYFCASSPTRGQETQYFGPGTRLLVL.

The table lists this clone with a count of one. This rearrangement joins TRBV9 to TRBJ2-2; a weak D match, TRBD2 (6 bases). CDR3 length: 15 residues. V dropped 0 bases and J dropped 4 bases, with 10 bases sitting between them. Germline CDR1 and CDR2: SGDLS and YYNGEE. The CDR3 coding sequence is TGTGCCAGCAGCGTAGACGGGGGTATCACCGGGGAGCTGTTTTTT. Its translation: CASSVDGGITGELFF.

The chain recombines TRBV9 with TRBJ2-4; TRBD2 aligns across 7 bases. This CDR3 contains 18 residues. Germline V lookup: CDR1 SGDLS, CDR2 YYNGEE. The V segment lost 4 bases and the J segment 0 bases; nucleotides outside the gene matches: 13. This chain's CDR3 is CASSPTREGPIAKNIQYF. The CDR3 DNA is TGTGCCAGCAGCCCCACCAGGGAGGGACCCATAGCCAAAAACATTCAGTACTTC.

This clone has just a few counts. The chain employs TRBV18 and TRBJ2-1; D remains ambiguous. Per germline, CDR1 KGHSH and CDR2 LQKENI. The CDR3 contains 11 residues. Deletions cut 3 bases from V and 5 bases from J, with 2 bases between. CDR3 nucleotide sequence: TGTGCCAGCTCACCCAACAATGAGCAGTTCTTC. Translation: CASSPNNEQFF.

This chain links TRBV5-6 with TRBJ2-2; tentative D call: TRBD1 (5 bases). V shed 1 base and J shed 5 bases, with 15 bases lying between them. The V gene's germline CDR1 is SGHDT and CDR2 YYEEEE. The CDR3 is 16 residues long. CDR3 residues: CASSLKGNVGTGELFF. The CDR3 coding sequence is TGTGCCAGCAGCTTGAAGGGGAATGTCGGGACCGGGGAGCTGTTTTTT.

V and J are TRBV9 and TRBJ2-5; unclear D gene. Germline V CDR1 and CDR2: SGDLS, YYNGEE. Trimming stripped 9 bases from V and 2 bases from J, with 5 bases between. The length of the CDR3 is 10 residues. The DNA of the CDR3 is TGTGCCAACAAACAAGAGACCCAGTACTTC. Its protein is CANKQETQYF.

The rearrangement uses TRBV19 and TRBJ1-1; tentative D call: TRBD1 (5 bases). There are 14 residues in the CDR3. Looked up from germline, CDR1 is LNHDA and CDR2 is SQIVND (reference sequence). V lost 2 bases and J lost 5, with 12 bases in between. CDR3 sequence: CASSIISGETEAFF. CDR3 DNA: TGTGCCAGTAGTATAATATCGGGGGAAACTGAAGCTTTCTTT.

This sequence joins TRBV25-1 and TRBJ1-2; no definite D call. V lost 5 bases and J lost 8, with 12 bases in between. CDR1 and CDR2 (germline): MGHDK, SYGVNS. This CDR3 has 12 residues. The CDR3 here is CASSPGSGGYTF. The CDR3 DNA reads TGTGCCAGCAGTCCGGGGAGCGGCGGCTACACCTTC.

CDR3 nucleotides: TGTGCCAGCAGCCAGCCTTCGGGGGGGCTCGGCTATGGCTACACCTTC. It is translated as CASSQPSGGLGYGYTF. V and J are TRBV7-8 and TRBJ1-2; tentative D call: TRBD1 (6 bases). The V gene lost 5 bases and the J gene lost 4 bases, with 20 bases spanning the gap. The germline gives CDR1 SGHVS, CDR2 FQNEAQ. The CDR3 contains 16 residues.

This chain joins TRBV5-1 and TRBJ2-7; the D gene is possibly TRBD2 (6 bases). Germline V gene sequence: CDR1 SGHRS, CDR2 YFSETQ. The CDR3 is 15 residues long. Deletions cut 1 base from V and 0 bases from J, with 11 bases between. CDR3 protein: CASSLIRGSSYEQYF. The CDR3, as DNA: TGCGCCAGCAGCTTGATCCGGGGGAGCTCCTACGAGCAGTACTTC.

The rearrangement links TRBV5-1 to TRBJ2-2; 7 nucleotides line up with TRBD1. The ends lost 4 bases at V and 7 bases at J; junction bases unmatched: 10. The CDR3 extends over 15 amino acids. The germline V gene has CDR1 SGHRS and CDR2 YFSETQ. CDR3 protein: CASSMTGSSGGELFF. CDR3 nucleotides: TGCGCCAGCAGCATGACAGGGTCATCTGGCGGGGAGCTGTTTTTT. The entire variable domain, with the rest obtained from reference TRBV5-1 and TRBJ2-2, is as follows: KAGVTQTPRYLIKTRGQQVTLSCSPISGHRSVSWYQQTPGQGLQFLFEYFSETQRNKGNFPGRFSGRQFSNSRSEMNVSTLELGDSALYLCASSMTGSSGGELFFGEGSRLTVL.

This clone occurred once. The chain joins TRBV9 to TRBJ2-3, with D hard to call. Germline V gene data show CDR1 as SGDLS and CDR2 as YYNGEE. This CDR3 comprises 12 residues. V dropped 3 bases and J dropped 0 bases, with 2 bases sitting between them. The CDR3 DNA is TGTGCCAGCAGCGCGAGCACAGATACGCAGTATTTT. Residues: CASSASTDTQYF.

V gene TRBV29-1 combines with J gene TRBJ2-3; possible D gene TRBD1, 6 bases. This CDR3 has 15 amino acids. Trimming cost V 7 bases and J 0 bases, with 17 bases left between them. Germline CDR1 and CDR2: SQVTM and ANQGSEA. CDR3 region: CSALPGTQSTDTQYF. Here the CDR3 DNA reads TGCAGCGCCCTCCCCGGGACACAAAGCACAGATACGCAGTATTTT.

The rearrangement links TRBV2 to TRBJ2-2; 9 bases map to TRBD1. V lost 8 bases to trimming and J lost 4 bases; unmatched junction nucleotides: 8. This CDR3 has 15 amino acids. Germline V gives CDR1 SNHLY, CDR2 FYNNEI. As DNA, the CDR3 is TGTGCCAGCGACGGGACAGGGAGAAGCACCGGGGAGCTGTTTTTT. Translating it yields CASDGTGRSTGELFF.